The 5 T cell receptor beta chains in this list originate from one sample, sequenced in a study of T-cell memory formation after mild COVID-19. Each CDR3 protein gets one entry after TCRdb re-called the 5' RACE reads with MiXCR. The table has about 350,000 distinct CDR3 sequences, approximately 15% seen once; the top ten hold roughly 20%. Sequencing used PBMCs or a T cell subset sorted from them (not recorded which). These receptors originate from a man aged 18 to 29 who had mild COVID-19 (a few samples of this study predate the infection). Cell type and time point are not known.

This clonotype was counted many times. The chain joins TRBV5-1 to TRBJ2-3; D may be TRBD1 or TRBD2 (5 bases each). Germline V gene data show CDR1 as SGHRS and CDR2 as YFSETQ. The CDR3 is 15 amino acids. The germline V and J ends were trimmed by 4 bases and 1 base, with 13 bases remaining between them. The DNA for the CDR3 is TGCGCCAGCAGCCACCCGGGGCCGCGCACAGATACGCAGTATTTT. Its translation is CASSHPGPRTDTQYF. Based on the CDR3 plus reference TRBV5-1 and TRBJ2-3, the full variable domain is KAGVTQTPRYLIKTRGQQVTLSCSPISGHRSVSWYQQTPGQGLQFLFEYFSETQRNKGNFPGRFSGRQFSNSRSEMNVSTLELGDSALYLCASSHPGPRTDTQYFGPGTRLTVL.

There are a few counts of this clonotype. This chain joins TRBV4-1 and TRBJ2-1; 7 positions agree with TRBD1. The CDR3 covers 17 residues. V trimming: 4 bases; J trimming: 8 bases; junction bases outside the gene matches: 17. Germline V gene sequence: CDR1 MGHRA, CDR2 YSYEKL. The DNA of the CDR3 is TGCGCCAGCAGCCCCAAAGGGACAGAGGATCGGAACCATGAGCAGTTCTTC. Its protein product is CASSPKGTEDRNHEQFF.

The chain uses TRBV7-9 and TRBJ1-6; 7 positions agree with TRBD1. Germline trimming cut 5 bases from V and 5 bases from J; bases unmatched to any gene: 6. The CDR3 totals 15 residues. Germline CDR1 is SEHNR and CDR2 is FQNEAQ (reference sequence). CDR3 sequence reads: CASSRDGTDNSPLHF. The CDR3 nucleotides are TGTGCCAGCAGCCGCGACGGGACAGATAATTCACCCCTCCACTTT.

This clonotype was observed a few times. V gene TRBV30 combines with J gene TRBJ2-6; no definite D call. The CDR3 is 12 amino acids. V was cut by 5 bases and J by 2 bases, with 4 bases left in between. Germline assignment: CDR1 GTSNPN and CDR2 SVGIG (reference sequence). The DNA of the CDR3 is TGTGCCTGGGCCCCTGGGGCCAACGTCCTGACTTTC. Its translation is CAWAPGANVLTF.

The chain has TRBV19 and TRBJ2-3, with D tentatively TRBD2 (5 bases). Between the trimmed V and J ends, which lost 5 bases and 8 bases, there was a span of 20 bases. This CDR3 spans 15 amino acids. Germline V gene lookup returns CDR1 LNHDA and CDR2 SQIVND (reference sequence). CDR3 residues: CASSATPDPRGTQYF. The CDR3 coding sequence is TGTGCCAGTAGTGCAACCCCAGACCCTCGGGGTACGCAGTATTTT.